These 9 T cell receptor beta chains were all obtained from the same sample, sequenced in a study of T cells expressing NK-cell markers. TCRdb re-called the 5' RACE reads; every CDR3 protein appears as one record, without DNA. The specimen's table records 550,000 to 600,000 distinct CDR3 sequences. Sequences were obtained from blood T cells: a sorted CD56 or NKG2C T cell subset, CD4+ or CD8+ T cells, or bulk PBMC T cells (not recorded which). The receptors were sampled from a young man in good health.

The CDR3 is CASSLRASTSGANTGELFF. This chain joins TRBV5-1 and TRBJ2-2; the D call from TCRdb, TRBD2, cannot be confirmed without DNA. This CDR3 comprises 19 residues. Germline V gene lookup returns CDR1 SGHRS and CDR2 YFSETQ.

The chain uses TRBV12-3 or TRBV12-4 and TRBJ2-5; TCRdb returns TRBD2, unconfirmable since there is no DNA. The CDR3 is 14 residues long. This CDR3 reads CASSQRTSLLTQYF.

CDR3 sequence: CASSLGREGPNSRSHDEQFF. V gene TRBV7-6 combines with J gene TRBJ2-1; TCRdb selects TRBD2, and the lack of DNA leaves this call unchecked. The V gene's germline CDR1 is SGHVS and CDR2 FNYEAQ. This CDR3 has 20 amino acids.

The CDR3 sequence is CASSLGTSGGAGELFF. This chain joins TRBV5-1 and TRBJ2-2; lacking DNA, the TRBD2 call made by TCRdb goes unchecked. There are 16 residues in the CDR3. Per the germline V gene, CDR1 is SGHRS and CDR2 is YFSETQ.

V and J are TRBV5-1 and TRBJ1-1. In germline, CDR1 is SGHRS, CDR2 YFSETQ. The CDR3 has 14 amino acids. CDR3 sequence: CASSDVLANTEAFF.

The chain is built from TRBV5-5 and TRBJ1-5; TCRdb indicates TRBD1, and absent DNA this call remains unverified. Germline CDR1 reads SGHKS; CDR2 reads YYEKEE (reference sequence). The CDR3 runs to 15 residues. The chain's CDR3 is CASSTQSQVNQPQHF.

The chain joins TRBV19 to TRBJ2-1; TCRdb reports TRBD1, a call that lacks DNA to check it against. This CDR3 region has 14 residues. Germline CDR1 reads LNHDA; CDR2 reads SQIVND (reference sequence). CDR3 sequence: CASRQGVGSNEQLF. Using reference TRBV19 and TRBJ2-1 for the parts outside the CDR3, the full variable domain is DGGITQSPKYLFRKEGQNVTLSCEQNLNHDAMYWYRQDPGQGLRLIYYSQIVNDFQKGDIAEGYSVSREKKESFPLTVTSAQKNPTAFYLCASRQGVGSNEQLFGPGTRLTVL.

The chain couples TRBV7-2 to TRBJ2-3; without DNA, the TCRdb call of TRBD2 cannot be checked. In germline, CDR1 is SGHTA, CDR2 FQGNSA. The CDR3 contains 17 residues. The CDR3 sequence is CASGRPKTSGSSDTQYF.

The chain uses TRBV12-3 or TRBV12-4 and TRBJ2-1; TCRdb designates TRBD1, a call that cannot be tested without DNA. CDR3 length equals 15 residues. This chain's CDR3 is CASSWGDRDGDEQFF.